This T cell receptor (beta chain) was obtained from a study of CD8+CD57+ T cells in acquired aplastic anemia. Study-level information: Mean DNA quantity obtained from sorted CD4+ and CD8+ cells was about 3 ug.

This clonotype was seen just once. Its antigen is not known. Whole-study results and caveats: The number of CD8+ CDR3 sequences shared by patients and controls was twenty-nine. Statistical testing detected no significant gap in CD8+ Simpson's diversity between patients and controls.

The CDR3 length is 16 residues. The V end lost 4 bases, the J end lost 2 bases, and 18 bases lay between the germline ends. Germline lookup yields CDR1 SGHVS and CDR2 FQNEAQ. TCR beta VDJ and CDR3 profiles were obtained from a genomic DNA template. Via MiXCR, TCRdb re-called the reads, giving one row per CDR3 protein. The sample holds 250,000 to 350,000 distinct CDR3 sequences, 55% to 65% seen once. The clonotype originates from a human donor with severe aplastic anemia or a healthy control (not recorded which). Sequencing input: sorted CD4+, CD8+, or CD8+CD57+ T cells (not recorded which) from PBMCs. The chain links TRBV7-8 to TRBJ2-7; D possibly uses TRBD1 or TRBD2 (5 bases each). CDR3 nucleotide sequence: TGTGCCAGCAGCTGGTCGTCCGTGGGGACCCCCTACGAGCAGTACTTC. Translated, it gives CASSWSSVGTPYEQYF.